This T cell receptor (beta chain) is from a study of somatic mutations in cytotoxic T cells in rheumatoid arthritis. Sequenced by immunoSEQ multiplex PCR; TCRdb stores in-frame clones only, minus some. The profile shows fewer than 13,000 clones, approximately 70% of them singletons. Sequenced sample: CD8+ T cells sorted from blood. This TCR came from a man aged 55 to 70 in good health.

As DNA, the CDR3 is TGTGCCACCTCCAACAGGGCCCTATACACGAACACCGGGGAGCTGTTTTTT. It codes for CATSNRALYTNTGELFF. This sequence joins TRBV21-1 and TRBJ2-2; the listed D gene, TRBD1, was not tested against the DNA. TRBV21-1 is a listed pseudogene. The CDR3 extends over 17 amino acids.